This T cell receptor beta chain was observed in a study of neurological immune-mediated disorders. The cDNA was generated by 5'RACE with 10-nucleotide random UMIs. TCRdb re-derived calls from the 5' RACE reads in MiXCR, one entry per CDR3 protein. The table records about 65,000 distinct CDR3 sequences, over 4% of them present only once. A few counts support this clonotype. At one end the junction does not follow the germline gene, possibly because of a read error. The TCR sequence derives from a man between 50 and 59 years old with multiple sclerosis. Sequenced material: PBMCs.

The CDR3 bases are TGCAGTGCTGAGGCAGGGGCAGGGACTCAGCCCCAGAATTTT. It specifies CSAEAGAGTQPQNF. The chain carries TRBV20-1 and TRBJ1-5, with D tentatively TRBD1 (6 bases). Germline loops: CDR1 DFQATT, CDR2 SNEGSKA (reference sequence). This CDR3 is built from 14 residues.